Presented here are 27 T cell receptor beta chains from one specimen sequenced in a study of cytomegalovirus exposure and HLA in healthy donors (dated by TCRdb to 2016 to 2017). Receptor amplification or capture employed the immunoSEQ multiplex PCR assay. A mixture of 60 forward primers for TCR Vbeta segments and 13 reverse primers for TCR Jbeta segments was used in the multiplex PCR. Held by TCRdb, this immuneACCESS table contains in-frame sequences only and omits some clones. Under half of the omission traces to an unresolved V gene where checked; the cause of the rest is unknown. Within this sample are about 180,000 clones, with more than 80% of them counted one time only. Jointly, the top ten make up roughly 4.9% of the sample. The sample consisted of PBMCs. Every receptor here comes from a woman between 18 and 29 years old in good health and CMV-seropositive.

This clone was observed once. The chain uses TRBV7-2 and TRBJ2-1, with TRBD2 matching over 8 bases. The CDR3 totals 15 residues. Germline-derived CDR1 and CDR2 are SGHTA and FQGNSA. Losses at the gene ends were 5 bases for V and 0 bases for J; bases not matched to a gene: 3. The CDR3 DNA is TGTGCCAGCAGCCAAAGCGGGGGCTCCTACAATGAGCAGTTCTTC. The encoded protein is CASSQSGGSYNEQFF.

The genes are TRBV5-1 and TRBJ1-1; the match to TRBD1 covers 7 bases. V lost 2 bases, J lost 7 bases, and 2 bases stayed unmatched. The germline V gene encodes CDR1 SGHRS and CDR2 YFSETQ. CDR3 size: 12 residues. CDR3 loop: CASSFRDSEAFF. CDR3 nucleotide sequence: TGCGCCAGCAGCTTCCGGGACAGTGAAGCTTTCTTT.

With respect to this clone: Other DNA sequences of this sample code for an identical CDR3. This chain uses TRBV7-2 with TRBJ2-7; 10 bases are a match to TRBD1. V was pared by 1 base and J by 2 bases, with 2 bases of the junction left unmatched. Germline V CDR1 and CDR2: SGHTA, FQGNSA. There are 15 residues in the CDR3. CDR3 region: CASSLVGTGAYEQYF. In DNA, the CDR3 is TGTGCCAGCAGCTTAGTTGGGACAGGGGCCTACGAGCAGTACTTC.

The CDR3 reads CASSFRTGLVETQYF. DNA of the CDR3: TGTGCCAGCAGTTTTCGGACAGGGTTGGTGGAGACCCAGTACTTC. The chain couples TRBV6-5 to TRBJ2-5; TRBD1 matches at 8 bases. The CDR3 has 15 amino acids. Trimming at V came to 4 bases and at J to 5 bases, leaving 9 bases not matched to a gene. Germline CDR1 and CDR2: MNHEY and SVGAGI.

The CDR3 loop is CASSIRQGNSPLHF. CDR3 nucleotides: TGTGCCAGCAGTATAAGACAGGGGAATTCACCCCTCCACTTT. The V gene is TRBV13, the J gene TRBJ1-6; 8 nucleotides agree with TRBD1. Germline V gene sequence: CDR1 PRHDT, CDR2 FYEKMQ (reference sequence). This CDR3 region has 14 residues. V trimming: 6 bases; J trimming: 7 bases; junction bases outside the gene matches: 5.

The chain employs TRBV4-2 and TRBJ2-5, with 10 bases that match TRBD2. The CDR3 spans 15 residues. Germline V gives CDR1 LGHNA, CDR2 YNFKEQ. J was trimmed by 2 bases and V by 4 bases; bases with no gene match: 4. In DNA, the CDR3 is TGTGCCAGCAGCCCTCCTAGCGGGGGACAAGAGACCCAGTACTTC. Its translation: CASSPPSGGQETQYF.

J is TRBJ1-5 and V is TRBV28; D is uncertain. Germline lookup yields CDR1 MDHEN and CDR2 SYDVKM. The CDR3 extends over 14 amino acids. The V end was cut by 7 bases, the J end by 7 bases, with 17 bases between. CDR3 nucleotides: TGTGCCAGCACCGGCTTAGAGGTAAGGCAGCCCCAGCATTTT. Its protein product is CASTGLEVRQPQHF.

The chain combines TRBV27 with TRBJ1-2; D is possibly TRBD1 (5 bases). Germline-derived CDR1 and CDR2 are MNHEY and SMNVEV (reference sequence). V was shortened by 2 bases and J by 4 bases, with 17 bases between the two germline ends. The CDR3 consists of 16 residues. CDR3 coding DNA: TGTGCCAGCAGTTTACGGCAGGGAACGGAGGGCTATGGCTACACCTTC. Protein product: CASSLRQGTEGYGYTF.

The chain combines TRBV5-6 with TRBJ2-5, with D possibly being TRBD1 (6 bases). There are 13 residues in the CDR3. The V end was cut by 1 base, the J end by 5 bases, with 9 bases between. From germline, CDR1 is SGHDT and CDR2 YYEEEE. CDR3 sequence (DNA): TGTGCCAGCAGCTTGACAGGGCCGGAGACCCAGTACTTC. Translated: CASSLTGPETQYF.

This clone was detected a few times. The chain recombines TRBV15 with TRBJ1-2; 9 bases align to TRBD1. This CDR3 is 16 amino acids long. Per the germline V gene, CDR1 is LNHNV and CDR2 is YYDKDF (reference sequence). V was clipped by 1 base and J by 4 bases; unmatched bases: 7. CDR3 sequence: CATSRAAGQGGYGYTF. In nucleotides, the CDR3 is TGTGCCACCAGCAGAGCAGCGGGACAGGGAGGCTATGGCTACACCTTC.

The CDR3: CASSFSGGRTEAFF. In DNA form, the CDR3 reads TGTGCCAGCAGTTTTTCAGGGGGCAGGACTGAAGCTTTCTTT. The J gene is TRBJ1-1, the V gene TRBV28; 8 nucleotides agree with TRBD1. The V gene's germline CDR1 is MDHEN and CDR2 SYDVKM. Trimming removed 3 bases from V and 5 bases from J; junction bases left unmatched: 5. The CDR3 has 14 residues.

This chain links TRBV30 with TRBJ1-2; TRBD1 is a possible D gene (5 bases). CDR3 size: 13 residues. The germline gives CDR1 GTSNPN, CDR2 SVGIG (reference sequence). The germline V and J ends were trimmed by 4 bases and 4 bases, with 13 bases remaining between them. CDR3: CAWNGGPTYGYTF. CDR3 sequence (DNA): TGTGCCTGGAACGGGGGACCGACCTATGGCTACACCTTC.

This chain uses TRBV11-2 with TRBJ2-7; the D gene is possibly TRBD2 (6 bases). This CDR3 comprises 15 residues. Deletions cut 5 bases from V and 0 bases from J, with 14 bases between. Germline CDR1 and CDR2: SGHAT and FQNNGV. The DNA for the CDR3 is TGTGCCAGCAGCGATGCCCGGGACTCCTCCTACGAGCAGTACTTC. This gives the protein CASSDARDSSYEQYF.

The chain combines TRBV12-5 with TRBJ1-1; D remains ambiguous. Germline values: CDR1 LGHNT, CDR2 FRNRAP. The CDR3 sequence is 15 residues long. The V gene lost 2 bases and the J gene lost 2 bases, with 12 bases spanning the gap. CDR3 in amino acids: CASGLWKGSNTEAFF. CDR3 sequence (DNA): TGTGCTAGTGGTTTGTGGAAAGGGAGTAACACTGAAGCTTTCTTT.

Only a few counts were recorded for this clone. This sequence joins TRBV19 and TRBJ2-7; D may be TRBD1 (6 bases). The CDR3 totals 15 residues. Germline V CDR1 and CDR2: LNHDA, SQIVND (reference sequence). The V end was cut by 1 base, the J end by 5 bases, with 15 bases between. CDR3 residues: CASSIAAGEGDEQYF. DNA of the CDR3: TGTGCCAGTAGTATAGCGGCAGGGGAAGGAGACGAGCAGTACTTC.

The chain is built from TRBV6-1 and TRBJ1-4, with TRBD1 as a possible D gene (5 bases). Trimming removed 2 bases at V and 7 bases at J, with 11 bases between. CDR1 is MNHNS, CDR2 SASEGT, per germline. The CDR3 is 14 amino acids. In DNA, the CDR3 is TGTGCCAGCAGTGAAAGAGTCGGGGGTGAAAAACTGTTTTTT. Translation gives CASSERVGGEKLFF.

The chain joins TRBV5-1 to TRBJ1-1; 10 bases fit TRBD1. V lost 3 bases, J lost 3 bases, and 2 bases stayed unmatched. Germline-derived CDR1 and CDR2 are SGHRS and YFSETQ. The CDR3 totals 14 residues. The CDR3 here is CASSSGTGDTEAFF. DNA for the CDR3: TGCGCCAGCAGCTCCGGGACAGGGGACACTGAAGCTTTCTTT.

This clone was found many times. CDR3 sequence: CASTDTDNEQFF. Written as DNA, the CDR3 is TGTGCCAGCACCGACACCGACAATGAGCAGTTCTTC. The rearrangement uses TRBV6-6 and TRBJ2-1; the D is unclear. V was trimmed by 7 bases and J by 5 bases, leaving 9 bases between them. CDR3 length equals 12 residues. CDR1 is MNHNY and CDR2 is SVGAGI in the germline V gene (reference sequence).

The rearrangement uses TRBV7-9 and TRBJ2-6, with a possible D match to TRBD1 (6 bases). This CDR3 contains 15 residues. CDR1 SEHNR and CDR2 FQNEAQ come from the germline V gene (reference sequence). The V and J ends lost 5 bases and 1 base respectively, with 9 bases between them. In DNA form, the CDR3 reads TGTGCCAGCAGCGCACAGGGTTCTGGGGCCAACGTCCTGACTTTC. Translating gives CASSAQGSGANVLTF.

This clone was counted only a few times. In nucleotides, the CDR3 is TGTGCCAGCAGCGTTAATCAGTCGCCATATCAGCCCCAGCATTTT. It translates to CASSVNQSPYQPQHF. The gene calls are TRBV2 and TRBJ1-5; D gene uncertain. Germline V lookup: CDR1 SNHLY, CDR2 FYNNEI. The CDR3 is 15 residues long. V shed 6 bases and J shed 5 bases, with 17 bases lying between them.

This chain connects TRBV6-5 to TRBJ1-2, with D possibly TRBD1 on 6 matching bases. CDR3 size: 13 residues. Germline values: CDR1 MNHEY, CDR2 SVGAGI. V lost 2 bases to trimming and J lost 6 bases, with 10 bases between them. The CDR3 protein is CASSYQGHHGYTF. CDR3 DNA sequence: TGTGCCAGCAGTTACCAGGGACACCATGGCTACACCTTC.

In nucleotides, the CDR3 is TGCAGGACGGACAGGGAAGAATTGAACACTGAAGCTTTCTTT. Its translation is CRTDREELNTEAFF. The chain joins TRBV29-1 to TRBJ1-1; TRBD1 agrees at 8 bases. Germline CDR1 is SQVTM and CDR2 is ANQGSEA. This CDR3 is built from 14 residues.

This clone was counted a single time. The rearrangement uses TRBV4-2 and TRBJ1-2; D perhaps matches TRBD1 (5 bases). Trimming shortened V by 3 bases and J by 4 bases, and 12 bases separated the two germline ends. Germline CDR1 reads LGHNA; CDR2 reads YNFKEQ. The CDR3 sequence is 14 residues long. The DNA for the CDR3 is TGTGCCAGCAGCCACGACAGACAGCCCTATGGCTACACCTTC. It yields the protein CASSHDRQPYGYTF.

The chain recombines TRBV19 with TRBJ1-2; 7 nucleotides align to TRBD1. The germline CDR1 and CDR2 sequences are LNHDA and SQIVND (reference sequence). V lost 5 bases and J lost 6; bases outside the gene matches: 15. CDR3 length: 16 amino acids. DNA for the CDR3: TGTGCCAGTAGTTTTGCCCGACGTGACAGGGCCAATGGCTACACCTTC. Amino acids: CASSFARRDRANGYTF.

The chain uses TRBV6-6 and TRBJ1-3, with D perhaps TRBD1 (6 bases). The CDR3 is 14 amino acids. With 6 bases removed from V and 0 bases from J, the gap between germline ends came to 9 bases. Germline CDR1 is MNHNY and CDR2 is SVGAGI (reference sequence). The CDR3 region is CASSRGVSGNTIYF. Written as DNA, the CDR3 is TGTGCCAGCAGCAGGGGAGTCTCTGGAAACACCATATATTTT.

This chain uses TRBV6-1 with TRBJ1-2; TRBD1 is a possible D gene (5 bases). The ends were cut back, 7 bases at V and 10 bases at J, with 16 bases in the middle. CDR1 is MNHNS, CDR2 SASEGT, per germline. CDR3 length: 12 amino acids. CDR3 residues: CASKFRESTYTF. DNA of the CDR3: TGTGCCAGCAAATTCAGGGAAAGTACCTACACCTTC.

V and J are TRBV9 and TRBJ2-5, with TRBD1 identical over 7 bases. The CDR3 runs 14 residues. Losses at the gene ends were 6 bases for V and 1 base for J; bases not matched to a gene: 6. Germline V lookup: CDR1 SGDLS, CDR2 YYNGEE. CDR3 amino acids: CASNHRGPQETQYF. DNA of the CDR3: TGTGCCAGCAACCACAGGGGTCCCCAAGAGACCCAGTACTTC.